The 5 T cell receptor beta chains below were found in one sample sequenced in a study of blood T cell repertoires in COVID-19 (dated by TCRdb to the early 2020s). The library was generated by the immunoSEQ multiplex PCR assay. TCRdb took over this immuneACCESS table, retaining in-frame rearrangements with V and J assigned. Such tables are incomplete; in checked studies, under half of the missing clones stem from an unresolved V gene, and the remainder is unexplained. The sample data list 150,000 to 180,000 clones, and around 84% of these were observed just once. The ten largest clonotypes hold 7.3% of the sample. Sequencing was done on a sample of PBMCs or T cells enriched from blood (not recorded which). All receptors come from a man in his fifties who had recovered from COVID-19.

This sequence joins TRBV29-1 and TRBJ2-2; possible D gene TRBD2, 6 bases. CDR3 length: 13 residues. Germline loops: CDR1 SQVTM, CDR2 ANQGSEA. Trimming removed 7 bases at V and 4 bases at J, with 13 bases between. CDR3 in amino acids: CSAASGGTGELFF. As DNA, the CDR3 is TGCAGCGCAGCCTCCGGGGGCACCGGGGAGCTGTTTTTT.

The chain links TRBV19 to TRBJ1-1; D unresolved. The length of the CDR3 is 13 residues. The germline V gene encodes CDR1 LNHDA and CDR2 SQIVND (reference sequence). The germline V and J ends were trimmed by 8 bases and 3 bases, with 13 bases remaining between them. CDR3 sequence (DNA): TGTGCCAGTGGATACCGGCAGGACACTGAAGCTTTCTTT. It is translated as CASGYRQDTEAFF.

The chain uses TRBV15 and TRBJ1-6; D is unresolved. The CDR3 covers 15 residues. V was trimmed by 4 bases and J by 3 bases, leaving 10 bases between them. CDR1 is LNHNV, CDR2 YYDKDF, per germline (reference sequence). The CDR3 DNA reads as TGTGCCACCAGCACATCACAAAACTATAATTCACCCCTCCACTTT. It specifies CATSTSQNYNSPLHF.

The chain couples TRBV6-5 to TRBJ1-2, with 7 bases aligning to TRBD1. V gave up 6 bases and J gave up 8 bases; unmatched junction bases: 9. Germline CDR1 reads MNHEY; CDR2 reads SVGAGI. This CDR3 comprises 13 residues. The CDR3 loop is CASSGRQGQGYTF. The CDR3 nucleotides read TGTGCCAGCAGCGGGAGACAGGGCCAAGGCTACACCTTC.

CDR3 nucleotides: TGTGCCAGCAGCTTAATATTTGGGGGCACCTCCTACGAGCAGTACTTC. Encoded protein: CASSLIFGGTSYEQYF. The rearrangement links TRBV7-2 to TRBJ2-7; D may be TRBD1 (6 bases). The V and J ends lost 2 bases and 0 bases respectively, with 14 bases between them. The germline gives CDR1 SGHTA, CDR2 FQGNSA. CDR3 size: 16 residues.